The next 25 T cell receptor beta chains were all read from a single sample in a study of T cell repertoires in cytomegalovirus infection. TCRdb re-called the reads through MiXCR, storing one row per CDR3 protein. The sample has 160,000 or so distinct CDR3 sequences; under 20% are singletons. Sequencing used CD8+ T cells from PBMCs. These receptor sequences come from a human donor in good health (CMV status not recorded). Some clones in this sample may be carry-over from other donors' samples.

This clonotype showed up just a few times. The rearrangement uses TRBV28 and TRBJ2-7; 12 bases align to TRBD2. Unmatched junction bases numbered 14, after V lost 8 bases and J lost 3 bases. The CDR3 consists of 17 residues. CDR1 is MDHEN, CDR2 SYDVKM, per germline. CDR3 sequence (DNA): TGTGCCAGCCTCCGGGACCGACTAGCGGGAGCTTTCTACGAGCAGTACTTC. Translation gives CASLRDRLAGAFYEQYF.

This clonotype was detected many times. V gene TRBV7-8 combines with J gene TRBJ2-7; D might be TRBD2 (5 bases). Germline V gene data show CDR1 as SGHVS and CDR2 as FQNEAQ. V was cut by 1 base and J by 2 bases, with 12 bases left in between. The CDR3 runs 15 residues. CDR3 sequence reads: CASSLDGVAPYEQYF. The CDR3 coding sequence is TGTGCCAGCAGCTTAGACGGGGTAGCCCCCTACGAGCAGTACTTC.

In this sample, this clonotype turned up a few times. The CDR3 nucleotides read TGTGCCAGCAGAGAGGGGGGGGGCTACACCTTC. The encoded protein is CASREGGGYTF. The chain links TRBV7-8 to TRBJ1-2; the D gene is possibly TRBD1 (6 bases). Germline loops: CDR1 SGHVS, CDR2 FQNEAQ. CDR3 size: 11 residues. Trimming cost V 6 bases and J 8 bases, with 10 bases left between them. Looking up the rest from reference TRBV7-8 and TRBJ1-2 gives the full variable domain: GAGVSQSPRYKVAKRGQDVALRCDPISGHVSLFWYQQALGQGPEFLTYFQNEAQLDKSGLPSDRFFAERPEGSVSTLKIQRTQQEDSAVYLCASREGGGYTFGSGTRLTVV.

V usage is TRBV7-2 and J usage is TRBJ2-1, with 11 positions matching TRBD2. The V gene's germline CDR1 is SGHTA and CDR2 FQGNSA. The CDR3 totals 17 residues. The ends lost 3 bases at V and 4 bases at J; junction bases unmatched: 8. The CDR3: CASSLGTSGRRYNEQFF. CDR3 bases: TGTGCCAGCAGCTTGGGAACTAGCGGGAGAAGATACAATGAGCAGTTCTTC. Drawing the rest from reference TRBV7-2 and TRBJ2-1, the complete variable domain is GAGVSQSPSNKVTEKGKDVELRCDPISGHTALYWYRQSLGQGLEFLIYFQGNSAPDKSGLPSDRFSAERTGGSVSTLTIQRTQQEDSAVYLCASSLGTSGRRYNEQFFGPGTRLTVL.

This clonotype was observed at least ten times. J is TRBJ2-3 and V is TRBV7-8; D remains unclear. V was trimmed by 5 bases and J by 1 base, leaving 10 bases between them. CDR1 and CDR2 (germline): SGHVS, FQNEAQ. The CDR3 is made up of 14 amino acids. The CDR3 loop reads CASSPHGGTDTQYF. For the CDR3, the DNA is TGTGCCAGCAGCCCACATGGTGGCACAGATACGCAGTATTTT. Full variable domain (rest looked up from reference TRBV7-8 and TRBJ2-3): GAGVSQSPRYKVAKRGQDVALRCDPISGHVSLFWYQQALGQGPEFLTYFQNEAQLDKSGLPSDRFFAERPEGSVSTLKIQRTQQEDSAVYLCASSPHGGTDTQYFGPGTRLTVL.

The J gene is TRBJ2-7, the V gene TRBV10-3, with 7 nucleotides matching TRBD1. Trimming at V came to 5 bases and at J to 5 bases, leaving 6 bases not matched to a gene. The length of the CDR3 is 13 residues. Germline V gene data show CDR1 as ENHRY and CDR2 as SYGVKD. As DNA, the CDR3 is TGTGCCATCAGTCAAGGACAGGTAGACGAGCAGTACTTC. This codes for CAISQGQVDEQYF.

The chain recombines TRBV7-2 with TRBJ2-2; D may be TRBD1 or TRBD2 (5 bases each). Germline V gene data show CDR1 as SGHTA and CDR2 as FQGNSA. The CDR3 has 15 amino acids. Deletions cut 4 bases from V and 7 bases from J, with 16 bases between. Here the CDR3 reads CASSWGTGSGGELFF. The DNA for the CDR3 is TGTGCCAGCAGCTGGGGGACGGGATCGGGCGGGGAGCTGTTTTTT.

The chain uses TRBV19 and TRBJ2-1; 8 positions agree with TRBD2. The V segment lost 1 base and the J segment 0 bases; nucleotides outside the gene matches: 2. Looked up from germline, CDR1 is LNHDA and CDR2 is SQIVND (reference sequence). The CDR3 contains 16 residues. Here the CDR3 reads CASSIASGSSYNEQFF. Written as DNA, the CDR3 is TGTGCCAGTAGTATAGCCAGCGGGAGCTCCTACAATGAGCAGTTCTTC.

This clonotype was counted at least ten times. This chain links TRBV7-2 with TRBJ1-6; 7 bases map to TRBD1. Germline CDR1 SGHTA, CDR2 FQGNSA. Trimming took 7 bases from V and 7 from J; bases not matched to a gene: 10. The CDR3 covers 15 residues. CDR3 amino acids: CASTEWGQKNSPLHF. As DNA, the CDR3 is TGTGCCAGCACCGAGTGGGGACAGAAGAATTCACCCCTCCACTTT.

This chain uses TRBV7-9 with TRBJ2-7; 8 bases align to TRBD1. CDR3 length equals 15 residues. The germline V gene encodes CDR1 SEHNR and CDR2 FQNEAQ (reference sequence). J lost 6 bases, V lost 0 bases, and 7 bases had no gene match. The CDR3 DNA reads as TGTGCCAGCAGCTTAGCCAGGCAGGGGGCGATCGAGCAGTACTTC. Translated: CASSLARQGAIEQYF.

This clonotype was detected only a few times. The chain has TRBV19 and TRBJ2-3; 7 nucleotides match TRBD2. Germline-derived CDR1 and CDR2 are LNHDA and SQIVND (reference sequence). V dropped 4 bases and J dropped 2; count of bases not matched to a gene: 12. This CDR3 contains 17 residues. Here the CDR3 DNA reads TGTGCCAGTAGTACGACCCTCCGGGACTACTACACAGATACGCAGTATTTT. It specifies CASSTTLRDYYTDTQYF.

Written as DNA, the CDR3 is TGTGCCAGTAGTATCGCTGAGAGCAATGAGCAGTTCTTC. This codes for CASSIAESNEQFF. V and J are TRBV19 and TRBJ2-1; D is unresolved. Deletions cut 3 bases from V and 6 bases from J, with 9 bases between. The CDR3 runs to 13 residues. Germline V gene data show CDR1 as LNHDA and CDR2 as SQIVND (reference sequence).

The CDR3 is CASSQGGSGEQFF. In DNA, the CDR3 is TGTGCCAGCAGCCAAGGTGGGAGTGGTGAGCAGTTCTTC. The chain combines TRBV14 with TRBJ2-1; possible D gene TRBD2, 5 bases. V lost 1 base and J lost 9, with 10 bases in between. The length of the CDR3 is 13 residues. From germline, CDR1 is SGHDN and CDR2 FVKESK. Based on the CDR3 plus reference TRBV14 and TRBJ2-1, the full variable domain is EAGVTQFPSHSVIEKGQTVTLRCDPISGHDNLYWYRRVMGKEIKFLLHFVKESKQDESGMPNNRFLAERTGGTYSTLKVQPAELEDSGVYFCASSQGGSGEQFFGPGTRLTVL.

This clonotype was picked up a small number of times. The chain employs TRBV20-1 and TRBJ2-7; 10 positions agree with TRBD2. The CDR3 covers 15 residues. Germline values: CDR1 DFQATT, CDR2 SNEGSKA (reference sequence). J gave up 6 bases and V 0 bases, and 8 bases lay outside the gene matches. The CDR3 reads CSARDTSGTVGEQYF. The CDR3 DNA sequence: TGCAGTGCTAGAGATACTAGCGGGACGGTCGGCGAGCAGTACTTC.

This clonotype showed up just a few times. V is TRBV7-2 and J is TRBJ2-3; either TRBD1 or TRBD2 may supply D (5 bases each). V lost 8 bases and J 4 bases, leaving 19 bases between the germline ends. This CDR3 is built from 15 residues. Germline V CDR1 and CDR2: SGHTA, FQGNSA. The CDR3 region is CASLPRGQGPDTQYF. CDR3 nucleotides: TGTGCCAGCCTCCCCCGGGGCCAAGGCCCAGATACGCAGTATTTT.

The J gene is TRBJ2-3, the V gene TRBV29-1, with D perhaps matching TRBD1 (7 bases). CDR1 is SQVTM, CDR2 ANQGSEA, per germline. The CDR3 totals 14 residues. V dropped 4 bases and J dropped 3 bases, with 14 bases sitting between them. CDR3 coding DNA: TGCAGCGTTGGGAGAGCAGGGGGGACAGATACGCAGTATTTT. Residues: CSVGRAGGTDTQYF.

The genes are TRBV7-8 and TRBJ1-1; 7 bases are shared with TRBD1. The germline CDR1 and CDR2 sequences are SGHVS and FQNEAQ. The CDR3 is 16 amino acids. Trimming at V came to 5 bases and at J to 0 bases, leaving 9 bases not matched to a gene. CDR3 in amino acids: CASSRRAGGMNTEAFF. DNA for the CDR3: TGTGCCAGCAGCCGCCGGGCAGGGGGTATGAACACTGAAGCTTTCTTT.

The chain recombines TRBV27 with TRBJ2-2; the D is unclear. V was shortened by 6 bases and J by 2 bases, with 16 bases between the two germline ends. This CDR3 comprises 16 residues. CDR1 and CDR2 from the germline V gene are MNHEY and SMNVEV (reference sequence). The CDR3 protein is CASSPIFSYNTGELFF. CDR3 bases: TGTGCCAGCAGCCCAATCTTCTCGTACAACACCGGGGAGCTGTTTTTT.

Ten or more counts support this clonotype. The rearrangement joins TRBV11-2 to TRBJ2-7, with D perhaps matching TRBD1 (7 bases). The V and J ends lost 5 bases and 0 bases respectively, with 11 bases between them. The CDR3 is 14 residues long. Per the germline V gene, CDR1 is SGHAT and CDR2 is FQNNGV. CDR3 in amino acids: CASSPGGYSYEQYF. Here the CDR3 DNA reads TGTGCCAGCAGCCCAGGGGGGTACTCCTACGAGCAGTACTTC.

This clonotype was seen more than once but under ten times. The chain carries TRBV7-2 and TRBJ2-1, with TRBD2 as a possible D gene (5 bases). The V end lost 1 base, the J end lost 0 bases, and 10 bases lay between the germline ends. From germline, CDR1 is SGHTA and CDR2 FQGNSA. The CDR3 runs to 16 residues. The CDR3 nucleotides read TGTGCCAGCAGCTTAGTCGTAGCGTTCTCCTACAATGAGCAGTTCTTC. Its translation: CASSLVVAFSYNEQFF.

This chain links TRBV27 with TRBJ2-1; 15 bases fit TRBD2. Germline values: CDR1 MNHEY, CDR2 SMNVEV (reference sequence). This CDR3 comprises 14 residues. The V and J ends lost 4 bases and 12 bases, in that order; junction bases with no gene match: 4. CDR3 region: CASSWTSGRAGQFF. The CDR3 bases are TGTGCCAGCAGTTGGACTAGCGGGAGGGCCGGGCAGTTCTTC.

This clonotype has only a few counts. The chain couples TRBV7-9 to TRBJ2-1, with D hard to call. The CDR3 is 15 amino acids. Germline V CDR1 and CDR2: SEHNR, FQNEAQ (reference sequence). V dropped 5 bases and J dropped 7 bases, with 18 bases sitting between them. For the CDR3, the DNA is TGTGCCAGCAGCCCACCCGTGCTGACCGGGAATGAGCAGTTCTTC. Protein: CASSPPVLTGNEQFF.

The chain links TRBV6-5 to TRBJ2-1, with D maybe TRBD2 (5 bases). Trimming removed 2 bases at V and 8 bases at J, with 10 bases between. Germline V gene lookup returns CDR1 MNHEY and CDR2 SVGAGI. CDR3 length: 13 residues. The CDR3 bases are TGTGCCAGCAGTTACGTAGGAGGCGATGAGCAGTTCTTC. It translates to CASSYVGGDEQFF.

This chain connects TRBV2 to TRBJ2-5; D is tentatively TRBD1 or TRBD2 (5 bases each). Germline-derived CDR1 and CDR2 are SNHLY and FYNNEI. V lost 4 bases and J 7 bases, leaving 16 bases between the germline ends. The CDR3 covers 14 residues. Here the CDR3 DNA reads TGTGCCAGCAGTGGTAGCGTGACAGCGCGGACCCAGTACTTC. Translation gives CASSGSVTARTQYF.

The chain links TRBV14 to TRBJ2-7, with no clear D. Trimming removed 0 bases from V and 3 bases from J, with 12 bases in between. Germline V gene lookup returns CDR1 SGHDN and CDR2 FVKESK. The CDR3 consists of 15 residues. CDR3: CASSQDFKGDYEQYF. The DNA for the CDR3 is TGTGCCAGCAGCCAAGATTTTAAAGGCGACTACGAGCAGTACTTC.